This TCR beta chain is from a study of OX40 agonist ivuxolimab in advanced cancers. As for the study more broadly: Ivuxolimab, which targeted the costimulatory receptor OX40 (CD134), was an agonistic, fully human IgG2 monoclonal antibody. Intravenous ivuxolimab was administered to patients every 2 weeks at six dose levels: 0.01, 0.1, 0.3, 1.5, 3 and 10 mg/kg. Among the roughly 52 dose-escalation patients, some 20 had hepatocellular carcinoma, around 15 melanoma, 9 renal cell carcinoma and 9 head and neck cancer. In the dose-escalation cohort, over 65% of patients were male, and the mean age was approximately 60 years, with a range of roughly 20 to 80. Patients were allowed to have had prior anti-PD-1, anti-PD-L1 or anti-CTLA-4 therapy, and around 37% of the dose-escalation patients had previously received checkpoint inhibitors. Three dose-escalation patients achieved partial responses, one with hepatocellular carcinoma and two with cutaneous melanoma. The point of sequencing TCRbeta in the periphery was to test whether ivuxolimab changed TCR sequence diversity and drove clonal T-cell expansion. The paper describes the monotherapy dose-escalation part (N = 52 patients) of the phase I trial of ivuxolimab. Study-wide findings and limitations: Clonal expansion of both CD4+ and CD8+ blood T cells was observed from baseline to week 6 at doses 0.1 to 3.0 mg/kg. The antigen specificity of the peripheral T cells that underwent clonal expansion was not determined. After ivuxolimab, expanded clones were on average more numerous among CD8+ T cells than among CD4+ T cells. Partial responders in the 0.1-3.0 mg/kg groups had among the lowest normalized peripheral clonal expansion, especially among CD8+ T cells. Low levels of normalized T-cell clonal expansion were also seen in some patients who did not respond.

Patients with a history of autoimmune disease or receiving systemic immunosuppression were excluded from the trial. Peripheral blood for TCR sequencing was collected from all dose cohorts at baseline, on cycle 4 day 1, and on cycle 7 day 1. Samples came from an open-label, multicenter, first-in-human phase I dose-escalation trial of ivuxolimab. Adults with locally advanced or metastatic head and neck squamous cell, hepatocellular, melanoma or renal cell carcinoma were enrolled in the trial. Before TCR sequencing, CD4+ T cells and CD8+ T cells were sorted from peripheral blood as separate populations. Points on this clone: Its antigen is currently not known. Base qualities are not at hand, and no much larger clone is one base apart.

Genomic DNA was isolated from the sorted cells so that the TCRbeta CDR3 region could be sequenced. The immunoSEQ Assay was used for sequencing of TCRbeta CDR3 regions. The immuneACCESS repertoire file appears here via TCRdb, limited to in-frame rearrangements. These files lack a portion of the clones; in checked studies, under half of the deficit traces to unresolved V genes, and the cause of the others is not known. The table for this sample lists about 70,000 clones; around nine tenths of them were counted only once. 2% to 2.5% of the sample is held by the ten biggest clonotypes. The receptor's source is an adult with an advanced solid tumor such as melanoma, head and neck, liver or kidney cancer. The specimen comprised CD4+ or CD8+ T cells sorted from blood, sampled in a trial of the OX40 agonist ivuxolimab.

At the DNA level, the sequence is TGTGCCACCAGCAGCGACAGGGCGGAGAACACCGGGGAGCTGTTTTTT. Protein translation: CATSSDRAENTGELFF. The rearranged segments are TRBV15 and TRBJ2-2; 7 bases in between match TRBD1. In the germline V gene (reference sequence), CDR1 corresponds to LNHNV and CDR2 to YYDKDF. From its cysteine to its phenylalanine, the CDR3 spans 16 amino acids. Only the CDR3 DNA is retained, 48 bases long and in frame from the first base. V ends up 3 bases short and J 1 base short, with an unmatched junction base count of 5.